The 22 T cell receptor beta chains below all came from one sample that was sequenced in a study of cytomegalovirus exposure and HLA in healthy donors. PCR employed 60 Vbeta and 13 Jbeta primers. Clones were read by immunoSEQ multiplex PCR, and TCRdb kept only the in-frame ones, dropping some. Of under 150,000 clones listed, roughly four fifths are singletons. Input material: PBMCs. The receptors were gathered from a male donor in good health and CMV-seropositive.

In nucleotides, the CDR3 is TGTGCCAGCTCGCCGGGAGTATCTAGCACAGATACGCAGTATTTT. Translating gives CASSPGVSSTDTQYF. The V and J genes are TRBV18 and TRBJ2-3; weak D call: TRBD2 (6 bases). Trimming took 6 bases from V and 0 from J, leaving 13 bases between them. The CDR3 loop spans 15 amino acids. Per the germline V gene, CDR1 is KGHSH and CDR2 is LQKENI.

This chain joins TRBV18 and TRBJ1-2; 7 bases line up with TRBD1. With 2 bases clipped from V and 8 bases from J, the junction kept 8 bases outside the gene matches. CDR1 and CDR2 from the germline V gene are KGHSH and LQKENI. The CDR3 runs 14 residues. CDR3 DNA sequence: TGTGCCAGCTCACCAACCAACAGGGGTGACGGCTACACCTTC. Protein product: CASSPTNRGDGYTF.

The chain combines TRBV5-1 with TRBJ2-7, with 9 positions matching TRBD1. The CDR3 totals 16 residues. J was trimmed by 6 bases and V by 0 bases; bases with no gene match: 10. Germline-derived CDR1 and CDR2 are SGHRS and YFSETQ. The CDR3 protein is CASSLVPTGGSPEQYF. CDR3 sequence (DNA): TGCGCCAGCAGCTTGGTACCGACAGGGGGGAGCCCCGAGCAGTACTTC.

This clone was observed once. The chain combines TRBV28 with TRBJ2-6; D is unresolved. This CDR3 is built from 13 residues. V lost 6 bases and J lost 4, with 7 bases in between. Germline lookup yields CDR1 MDHEN and CDR2 SYDVKM. The CDR3 DNA reads TGTGCCAGCAGACGGGTCGGGGCCAACGTCCTGACTTTC. Amino acid sequence: CASRRVGANVLTF.

This clone has just a few counts. The V call is TRBV2, the J call TRBJ2-5; a possible D gene is TRBD1 (6 bases). Germline CDR1 reads SNHLY; CDR2 reads FYNNEI. The CDR3 consists of 15 residues. Trimming removed 7 bases at V and 4 bases at J, with 19 bases between. The DNA for the CDR3 is TGTGCCAGCACCGTACAGGGTATCGACGGAGAGACCCAGTACTTC. This codes for CASTVQGIDGETQYF. Combining the CDR3 with reference TRBV2 and TRBJ2-5 gives the whole variable domain EPEVTQTPSHQVTQMGQEVILRCVPISNHLYFYWYRQILGQKVEFLVSFYNNEISEKSEIFDDQFSVERPDGSNFTLKIRSTKLEDSAMYFCASTVQGIDGETQYFGPGTRLLVL.

The chain recombines TRBV5-4 with TRBJ2-3; a weak D match, TRBD2 (5 bases). Per the germline V gene, CDR1 is SGHNT and CDR2 is YYREEE (reference sequence). Trimming stripped 0 bases from V and 4 bases from J, with 12 bases between. This CDR3 has 15 amino acids. The CDR3 DNA reads TGTGCCAGCAGCTTGGAATGGACTGCCTCAGATACGCAGTATTTT. Its protein is CASSLEWTASDTQYF.

The rearrangement links TRBV6-5 to TRBJ1-3; D not resolved. Germline values: CDR1 MNHEY, CDR2 SVGAGI. CDR3 length: 15 residues. The ends were cut back, 2 bases at V and 3 bases at J, with 11 bases in the middle. DNA of the CDR3: TGTGCCAGCAGTTACGGAGGGAAAATTGGAAACACCATATATTTT. Protein product: CASSYGGKIGNTIYF.

J is TRBJ2-1 and V is TRBV11-3, with 10 positions matching TRBD2. The V segment lost 5 bases and the J segment 7 bases; nucleotides outside the gene matches: 11. The CDR3 has 16 amino acids. CDR1 and CDR2 from the germline V gene are SGHNT and YENEEA. This CDR3 reads CASSRSLAGVVNEQFF. The CDR3 region has the DNA TGTGCCAGCAGCCGCTCTCTAGCGGGAGTGGTTAATGAGCAGTTCTTC.

V is TRBV11-2 and J is TRBJ1-1; D remains ambiguous. CDR1 and CDR2 (germline): SGHAT, FQNNGV. The CDR3 is made up of 13 amino acids. With 0 bases removed from V and 8 bases from J, the gap between germline ends came to 10 bases. Written as DNA, the CDR3 is TGTGCCAGCAGCTTAGAGGTCGCGTACGAAGCTTTCTTT. Translated, it gives CASSLEVAYEAFF. Full variable domain (remainder filled in from reference TRBV11-2 and TRBJ1-1): EAGVAQSPRYKIIEKRQSVAFWCNPISGHATLYWYQQILGQGPKLLIQFQNNGVVDDSQLPKDRFSAERLKGVDSTLKIQPAKLEDSAVYLCASSLEVAYEAFFGQGTRLTVV.

The chain links TRBV4-3 to TRBJ2-7; 7 bases are shared with TRBD2. The V and J ends lost 0 bases and 4 bases, in that order; junction bases with no gene match: 6. Germline CDR1 LGHNA, CDR2 YSLEER. The CDR3 has 15 residues. The CDR3 DNA reads TGCGCCAGCAGCCAAGATCTGGGGGGGAGGTACGAGCAGTACTTC. Translation gives CASSQDLGGRYEQYF.

The genes are TRBV7-2 and TRBJ2-7; 8 bases align to TRBD2. The length of the CDR3 is 15 residues. CDR1 is SGHTA, CDR2 FQGNSA, per germline. The V segment lost 1 base and the J segment 4 bases; nucleotides outside the gene matches: 6. CDR3 loop: CASSLGLAGSYEQYF. In nucleotides, the CDR3 is TGTGCCAGCAGCTTAGGGCTAGCGGGCTCTTACGAGCAGTACTTC.

The rearrangement joins TRBV2 to TRBJ1-5; D uncertain. From germline, CDR1 is SNHLY and CDR2 FYNNEI. V was cut by 3 bases and J by 10 bases, with 16 bases left in between. This CDR3 contains 14 residues. CDR3 nucleotide sequence: TGTGCCAGCAGTGAGCAGTCCGCCAATCTTCCCCAGCATTTT. Its protein is CASSEQSANLPQHF. The whole variable domain, remainder taken from reference TRBV2 and TRBJ1-5, is EPEVTQTPSHQVTQMGQEVILRCVPISNHLYFYWYRQILGQKVEFLVSFYNNEISEKSEIFDDQFSVERPDGSNFTLKIRSTKLEDSAMYFCASSEQSANLPQHFGDGTRLSIL.

This clone was seen a single time. This chain links TRBV5-4 with TRBJ2-3; perhaps TRBD2 as D (6 bases). CDR1 and CDR2 (germline): SGHNT, YYREEE (reference sequence). The length of the CDR3 is 14 residues. V lost 4 bases, J lost 3 bases, and 12 bases lay in between. CDR3 sequence: CASSIIGGTDTQYF. For the CDR3, the DNA is TGTGCCAGCAGCATTATTGGAGGGACAGATACGCAGTATTTT.

This rearrangement joins TRBV7-9 to TRBJ2-7; the match to TRBD2 covers 14 bases. Germline V gene data show CDR1 as SEHNR and CDR2 as FQNEAQ (reference sequence). J was trimmed by 0 bases and V by 4 bases; bases with no gene match: 11. This CDR3 has 19 amino acids. CDR3 residues: CASSSGLAGAGWSSYEQYF. The DNA of the CDR3 is TGTGCCAGCAGCTCGGGACTAGCGGGAGCCGGCTGGAGCTCCTACGAGCAGTACTTC.

The V call is TRBV7-2, the J call TRBJ2-7; D perhaps matches TRBD2 (5 bases). The CDR3 is 14 amino acids. Trimming shortened V by 1 base and J by 7 bases, and 14 bases separated the two germline ends. Per germline, CDR1 SGHTA and CDR2 FQGNSA. Written as DNA, the CDR3 is TGTGCCAGCAGCTTAGGTACTAGATCGGGGGAGCAGTACTTC. Residues: CASSLGTRSGEQYF. Complete variable domain (other parts from reference TRBV7-2 and TRBJ2-7): GAGVSQSPSNKVTEKGKDVELRCDPISGHTALYWYRQSLGQGLEFLIYFQGNSAPDKSGLPSDRFSAERTGGSVSTLTIQRTQQEDSAVYLCASSLGTRSGEQYFGPGTRLTVT.

V and J are TRBV4-3 and TRBJ1-2; 9 bases are shared with TRBD1. V was pared by 1 base and J by 4 bases, with 10 bases of the junction left unmatched. The CDR3 consists of 17 residues. Per germline, CDR1 LGHNA and CDR2 YSLEER. The CDR3, as DNA: TGCGCCAGCAGCCAAGGACAGGGGGTGATAGGTCCCTATGGCTACACCTTC. Its protein is CASSQGQGVIGPYGYTF.

The chain joins TRBV29-1 to TRBJ2-2; possible D gene TRBD2, 6 bases. The CDR3 length is 14 residues. V was clipped by 5 bases and J by 4 bases, with 14 bases between them. CDR1 and CDR2 (germline): SQVTM, ANQGSEA. DNA for the CDR3: TGCAGCGTTATGATTAGCGGAGGCACCGGGGAGCTGTTTTTT. It yields the protein CSVMISGGTGELFF.

J is TRBJ2-3 and V is TRBV7-2; 10 bases line up with TRBD2. CDR3 length equals 16 residues. Losses at the gene ends were 1 base for V and 3 bases for J; bases not matched to a gene: 4. Per the germline V gene, CDR1 is SGHTA and CDR2 is FQGNSA. CDR3 nucleotides: TGTGCCAGCAGCTTAGACCGAGCGGGAGGGACAGATACGCAGTATTTT. The encoded protein is CASSLDRAGGTDTQYF.

J is TRBJ2-7 and V is TRBV27, with 12 nucleotides matching TRBD2. Trimming removed 5 bases from V and 2 bases from J; junction bases left unmatched: 10. The CDR3 is 17 amino acids. Germline CDR1 is MNHEY and CDR2 is SMNVEV (reference sequence). CDR3 nucleotides: TGTGCCAGCAGTGCTCGTCCGGGACTAGCGGGCGCCTACGAGCAGTACTTC. This codes for CASSARPGLAGAYEQYF.

The CDR3, as DNA: TGTGCCAGCAGTCCGACGTACAGAAACTATGGCTACACCTTC. It codes for CASSPTYRNYGYTF. The rearrangement joins TRBV28 to TRBJ1-2, with D unresolved. V was clipped by 5 bases and J by 2 bases, with 12 bases between them. The CDR3 length is 14 residues. CDR1 is MDHEN, CDR2 SYDVKM, per germline.

The chain recombines TRBV19 with TRBJ1-5, with D possibly being TRBD1 (6 bases). Per germline, CDR1 LNHDA and CDR2 SQIVND (reference sequence). Trimming shortened V by 6 bases and J by 0 bases, and 15 bases separated the two germline ends. The CDR3 runs to 16 residues. The CDR3 region is CASRPMTGNSNQPQHF. Written as DNA, the CDR3 is TGTGCCAGTAGGCCAATGACAGGAAATAGCAATCAGCCCCAGCATTTT. The whole variable domain, filled in from reference TRBV19 and TRBJ1-5, reads DGGITQSPKYLFRKEGQNVTLSCEQNLNHDAMYWYRQDPGQGLRLIYYSQIVNDFQKGDIAEGYSVSREKKESFPLTVTSAQKNPTAFYLCASRPMTGNSNQPQHFGDGTRLSIL.

The gene calls are TRBV19 and TRBJ2-5; perhaps TRBD1 as D (5 bases). The V end was cut by 7 bases, the J end by 4 bases, with 10 bases between. CDR1 is LNHDA, CDR2 SQIVND, per germline (reference sequence). CDR3 size: 12 residues. The DNA for the CDR3 is TGTGCCAGTAAATCAGGGCGAGAGACCCAGTACTTC. Amino acids: CASKSGRETQYF.